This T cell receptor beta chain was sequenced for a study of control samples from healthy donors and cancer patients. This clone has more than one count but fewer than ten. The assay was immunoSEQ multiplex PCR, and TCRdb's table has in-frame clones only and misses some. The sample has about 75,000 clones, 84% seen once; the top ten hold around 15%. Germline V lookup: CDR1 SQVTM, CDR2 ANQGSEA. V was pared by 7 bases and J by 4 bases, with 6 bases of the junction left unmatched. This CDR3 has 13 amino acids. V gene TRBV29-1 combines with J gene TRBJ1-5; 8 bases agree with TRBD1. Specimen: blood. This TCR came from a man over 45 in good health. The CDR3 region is CSAGQGGNQPQHF. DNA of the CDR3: TGCAGCGCCGGACAGGGAGGTAATCAGCCCCAGCATTTT.